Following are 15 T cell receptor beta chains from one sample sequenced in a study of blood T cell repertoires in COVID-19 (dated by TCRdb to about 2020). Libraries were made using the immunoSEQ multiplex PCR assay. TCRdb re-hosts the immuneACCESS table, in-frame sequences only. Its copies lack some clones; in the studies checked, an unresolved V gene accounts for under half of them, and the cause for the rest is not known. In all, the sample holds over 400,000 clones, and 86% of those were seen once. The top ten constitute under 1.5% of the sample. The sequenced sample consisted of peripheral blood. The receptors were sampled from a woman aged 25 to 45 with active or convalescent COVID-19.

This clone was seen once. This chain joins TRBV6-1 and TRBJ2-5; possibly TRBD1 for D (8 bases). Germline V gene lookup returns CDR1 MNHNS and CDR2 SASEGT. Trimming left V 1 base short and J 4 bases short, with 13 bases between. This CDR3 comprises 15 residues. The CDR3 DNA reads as TGTGCCAGCAGTGAAGGGACAGGGAGGGGAGAGACCCAGTACTTC. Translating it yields CASSEGTGRGETQYF.

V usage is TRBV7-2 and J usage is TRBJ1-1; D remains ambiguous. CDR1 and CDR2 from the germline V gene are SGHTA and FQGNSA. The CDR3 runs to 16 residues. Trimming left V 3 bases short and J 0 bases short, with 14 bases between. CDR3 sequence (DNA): TGTGCCAGCAGCTTGGGCGAAAACTTCATGAACACTGAAGCTTTCTTT. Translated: CASSLGENFMNTEAFF.

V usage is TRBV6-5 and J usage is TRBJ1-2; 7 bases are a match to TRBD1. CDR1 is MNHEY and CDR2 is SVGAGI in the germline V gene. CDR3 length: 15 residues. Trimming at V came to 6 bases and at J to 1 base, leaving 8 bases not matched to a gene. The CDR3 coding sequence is TGTGCCAGCAGATCTACAGGGGCAAATAACTATGGCTACACCTTC. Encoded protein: CASRSTGANNYGYTF.

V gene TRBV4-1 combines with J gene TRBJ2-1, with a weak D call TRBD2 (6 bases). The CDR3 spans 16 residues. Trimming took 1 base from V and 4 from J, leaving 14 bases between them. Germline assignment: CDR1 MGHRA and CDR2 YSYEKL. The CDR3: CASSQVGDWIYNEQFF. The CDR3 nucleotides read TGCGCCAGCAGCCAAGTGGGGGACTGGATATACAATGAGCAGTTCTTC.

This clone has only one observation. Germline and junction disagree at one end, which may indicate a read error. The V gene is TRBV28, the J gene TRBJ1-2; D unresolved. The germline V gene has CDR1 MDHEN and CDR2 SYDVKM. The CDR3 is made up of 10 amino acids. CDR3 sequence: CATRQSSAHF. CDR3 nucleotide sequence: TGTGCCACCCGACAAAGCTCGGCCCACTTC.

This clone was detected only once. The CDR3 loop reads CAISESGASNYGYTF. The CDR3, as DNA: TGTGCCATCAGTGAGTCGGGGGCTTCTAACTATGGCTACACCTTC. The chain couples TRBV10-3 to TRBJ1-2, with a possible D match to TRBD1 (6 bases). The ends were cut back, 0 bases at V and 0 bases at J, with 8 bases in the middle. CDR1 and CDR2 from the germline V gene are ENHRY and SYGVKD. This CDR3 has 15 amino acids.

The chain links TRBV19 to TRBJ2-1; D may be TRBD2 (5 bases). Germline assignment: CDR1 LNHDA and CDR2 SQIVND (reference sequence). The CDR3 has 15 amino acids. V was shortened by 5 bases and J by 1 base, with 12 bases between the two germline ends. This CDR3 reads CASSLIARSYNEQFF. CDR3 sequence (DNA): TGTGCCAGTAGTCTCATAGCGCGGTCCTACAATGAGCAGTTCTTC.

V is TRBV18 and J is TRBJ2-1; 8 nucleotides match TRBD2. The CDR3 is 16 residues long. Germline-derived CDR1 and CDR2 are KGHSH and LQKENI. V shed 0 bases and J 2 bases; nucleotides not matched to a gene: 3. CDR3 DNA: TGTGCCAGCTCACCACCGAGCGGGGGAACCTACAATGAGCAGTTCTTC. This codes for CASSPPSGGTYNEQFF.

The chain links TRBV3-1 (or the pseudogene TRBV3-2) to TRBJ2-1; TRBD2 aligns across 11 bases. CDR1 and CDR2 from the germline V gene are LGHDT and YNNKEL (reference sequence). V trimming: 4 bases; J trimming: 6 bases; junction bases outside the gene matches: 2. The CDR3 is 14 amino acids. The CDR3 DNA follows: TGTGCCAGCAGCCCGGGACTAGCGGCCAATGAGCAGTTCTTC. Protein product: CASSPGLAANEQFF.

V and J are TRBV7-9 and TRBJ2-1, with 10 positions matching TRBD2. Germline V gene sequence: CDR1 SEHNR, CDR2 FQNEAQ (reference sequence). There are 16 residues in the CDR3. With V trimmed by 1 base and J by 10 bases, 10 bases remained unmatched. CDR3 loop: CASSLGASGSWEEQFF. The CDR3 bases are TGTGCCAGCAGCTTAGGCGCTAGCGGGAGTTGGGAGGAGCAGTTCTTC.

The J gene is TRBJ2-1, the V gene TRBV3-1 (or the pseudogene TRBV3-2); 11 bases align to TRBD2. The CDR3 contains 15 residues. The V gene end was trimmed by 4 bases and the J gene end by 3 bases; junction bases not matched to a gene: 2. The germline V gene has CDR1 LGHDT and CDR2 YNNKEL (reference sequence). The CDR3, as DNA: TGTGCCAGCAGCCCCGGACTAGCGGGCTACAATGAGCAGTTCTTC. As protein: CASSPGLAGYNEQFF.

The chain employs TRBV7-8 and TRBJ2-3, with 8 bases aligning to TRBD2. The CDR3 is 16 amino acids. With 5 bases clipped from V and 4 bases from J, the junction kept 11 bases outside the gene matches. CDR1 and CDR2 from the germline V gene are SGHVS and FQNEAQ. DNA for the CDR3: TGTGCCAGCAGCCCATTGGGGCGGGAGGTGGCAGATACGCAGTATTTT. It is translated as CASSPLGREVADTQYF.

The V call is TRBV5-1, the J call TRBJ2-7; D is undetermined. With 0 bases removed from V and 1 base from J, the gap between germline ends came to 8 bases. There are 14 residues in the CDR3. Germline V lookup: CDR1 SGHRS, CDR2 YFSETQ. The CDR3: CASSLAGESYEQYF. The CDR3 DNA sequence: TGCGCCAGCAGCTTGGCCGGAGAGTCCTACGAGCAGTACTTC.

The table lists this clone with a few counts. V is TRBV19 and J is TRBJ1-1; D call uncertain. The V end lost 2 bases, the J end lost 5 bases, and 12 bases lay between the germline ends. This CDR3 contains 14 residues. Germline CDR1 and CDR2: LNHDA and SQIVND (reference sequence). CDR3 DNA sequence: TGTGCCAGTAGTATAAACGAGGGCCGGACTGAAGCTTTCTTT. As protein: CASSINEGRTEAFF.

The CDR3, as DNA: TGTGCCAGCAGTGTAGCGGGGGGGCAGACAGATACGCAGTATTTT. Protein sequence: CASSVAGGQTDTQYF. The chain employs TRBV6-1 and TRBJ2-3; TRBD2 matches at 11 bases. J lost 3 bases, V lost 4 bases, and 3 bases had no gene match. The CDR3 totals 15 residues. Looked up from germline, CDR1 is MNHNS and CDR2 is SASEGT.